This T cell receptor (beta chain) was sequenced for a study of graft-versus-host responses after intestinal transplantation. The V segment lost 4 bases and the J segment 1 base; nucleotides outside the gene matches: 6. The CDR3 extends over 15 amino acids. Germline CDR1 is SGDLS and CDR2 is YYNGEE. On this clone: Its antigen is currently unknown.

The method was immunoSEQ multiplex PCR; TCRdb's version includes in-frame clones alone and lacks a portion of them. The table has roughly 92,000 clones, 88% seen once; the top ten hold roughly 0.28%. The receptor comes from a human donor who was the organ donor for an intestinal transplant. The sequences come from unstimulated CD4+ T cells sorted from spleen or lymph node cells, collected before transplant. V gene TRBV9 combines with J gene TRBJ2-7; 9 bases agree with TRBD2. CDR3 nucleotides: TGTGCCAGCAGCCCGGGGACTAGCCTGTCCTACGAGCAGTACTTC. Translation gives CASSPGTSLSYEQYF.